Below, 24 T cell receptor beta chains from the same sample are listed, as sequenced in a study of blood T cell repertoires in COVID-19. Generated by immunoSEQ multiplex PCR, the TCRdb table keeps only in-frame clones and is missing some. The sample holds about 210,000 clones, 92% seen once. The sample taken for sequencing was peripheral blood. These receptors originate from a man aged 25 to 45 with acute or convalescent COVID-19.

The CDR3 DNA sequence: TGTGCCAGCAGTGAAGGTCCCGCCGGAGATACGCAGTATTTT. It specifies CASSEGPAGDTQYF. The chain uses TRBV6-1 and TRBJ2-3; D is unclear. V gave up 1 base and J gave up 5 bases, with 10 bases separating them. From germline, CDR1 is MNHNS and CDR2 SASEGT. The CDR3 spans 14 residues.

The chain combines TRBV4-1 with TRBJ2-7, with unresolved D. V was shortened by 0 bases and J by 0 bases, with 3 bases between the two germline ends. This CDR3 comprises 13 residues. From germline, CDR1 is MGHRA and CDR2 YSYEKL. This CDR3 is CASSQESSYEQYF. The CDR3, as DNA: TGCGCCAGCAGCCAAGAGAGCTCCTACGAGCAGTACTTC.

There are a few counts of this clone. V and J are TRBV5-1 and TRBJ2-2; D possibly corresponds to TRBD2 (5 bases). The CDR3 loop spans 14 amino acids. Germline values: CDR1 SGHRS, CDR2 YFSETQ. V was clipped by 4 bases and J by 4 bases, with 11 bases between them. CDR3 loop: CASSPARGTGELFF. In DNA form, the CDR3 reads TGCGCCAGCAGCCCAGCTCGGGGCACCGGGGAGCTGTTTTTT.

The CDR3 loop is CASSLTGSEQYF. The DNA for the CDR3 is TGTGCCAGCAGCTTGACAGGGAGCGAGCAGTACTTC. The chain uses TRBV5-5 and TRBJ2-7, with D possibly TRBD1 on 6 matching bases. The CDR3 covers 12 residues. Germline V gives CDR1 SGHKS, CDR2 YYEKEE (reference sequence). Trimming left V 1 base short and J 6 bases short, with 8 bases between.

The chain is built from TRBV3-1 (or the pseudogene TRBV3-2) and TRBJ1-5; D call uncertain. Germline CDR1 and CDR2: LGHDT and YNNKEL (reference sequence). Trimming pared 5 bases from V and 2 bases from J, leaving 16 bases between. The length of the CDR3 is 16 residues. The CDR3 sequence: CASSDSRGGRNQPQHF. The CDR3 nucleotides read TGTGCCAGCAGCGATAGCCGAGGTGGTCGCAATCAGCCCCAGCATTTT.

This chain joins TRBV19 and TRBJ1-1; 9 nucleotides align to TRBD1. Germline assignment: CDR1 LNHDA and CDR2 SQIVND (reference sequence). This CDR3 region has 15 residues. The V gene end was trimmed by 7 bases and the J gene end by 0 bases; junction bases not matched to a gene: 6. For the CDR3, the DNA is TGTGCCAGTAAGACAGGGGGATCTCTGAACACTGAAGCTTTCTTT. Protein sequence: CASKTGGSLNTEAFF.

This sequence joins TRBV28 and TRBJ2-4; 11 nucleotides agree with TRBD2. This CDR3 spans 17 amino acids. Germline V lookup: CDR1 MDHEN, CDR2 SYDVKM. V lost 5 bases and J lost 4; bases outside the gene matches: 10. The CDR3 spells CASSPVRLAGPKNIQYF. For the CDR3, the DNA is TGTGCCAGCAGTCCCGTGAGACTAGCGGGACCAAAAAACATTCAGTACTTC.

V usage is TRBV2 and J usage is TRBJ2-5; possible D gene TRBD2, 5 bases. V shed 0 bases and J shed 2 bases, with 10 bases lying between them. CDR3 size: 15 residues. Germline V CDR1 and CDR2: SNHLY, FYNNEI. DNA of the CDR3: TGTGCCAGCAGTGAAGCCCGGGGTCCTCAAGAGACCCAGTACTTC. Its protein is CASSEARGPQETQYF.

This clone was found once. The chain joins TRBV5-1 to TRBJ2-7; possibly TRBD2 for D (5 bases). The CDR3 contains 12 residues. Trimming pared 4 bases from V and 12 bases from J, leaving 17 bases between. Germline values: CDR1 SGHRS, CDR2 YFSETQ. The CDR3, as DNA: TGCGCCAGCAGCCCGGGGTCGGATGAACTGTACTTC. Residues: CASSPGSDELYF.

The chain carries TRBV30 and TRBJ1-3, with 8 bases that match TRBD1. The ends lost 2 bases at V and 8 bases at J; junction bases unmatched: 2. The CDR3 has 12 amino acids. Germline CDR1 reads GTSNPN; CDR2 reads SVGIG (reference sequence). The CDR3 reads CAWSYRGDTIYF. CDR3 nucleotides: TGTGCCTGGAGTTACAGGGGGGACACCATATATTTT.

This sequence joins TRBV11-2 and TRBJ2-7, with D maybe TRBD1 (6 bases). This CDR3 has 15 amino acids. V dropped 5 bases and J dropped 6 bases, with 20 bases sitting between them. CDR1 and CDR2 from the germline V gene are SGHAT and FQNNGV. This CDR3 is CASSPGTTVRGEQYF. The CDR3 DNA follows: TGTGCCAGCAGCCCCGGGACAACCGTTAGAGGCGAGCAGTACTTC.

This rearrangement joins TRBV5-5 to TRBJ2-5; a weak D match, TRBD1 (5 bases). The CDR3 covers 13 residues. Germline V gene data show CDR1 as SGHKS and CDR2 as YYEKEE (reference sequence). The germline V and J ends were trimmed by 5 bases and 2 bases, with 10 bases remaining between them. The chain's CDR3 is CASRRTIQETQYF. In DNA, the CDR3 is TGTGCCAGCAGGAGGACAATACAAGAGACCCAGTACTTC.

CDR3 sequence reads: CASSGKGTPGYNEQFF. CDR3 nucleotides: TGTGCCAGCAGCGGCAAAGGGACTCCTGGGTACAATGAGCAGTTCTTC. The V gene is TRBV7-2, the J gene TRBJ2-1; the D gene is possibly TRBD2 (6 bases). Germline V CDR1 and CDR2: SGHTA, FQGNSA. The CDR3 runs to 16 residues. The ends were cut back, 5 bases at V and 4 bases at J, with 18 bases in the middle.

The chain has TRBV5-1 and TRBJ2-1; D remains unclear. CDR1 SGHRS and CDR2 YFSETQ come from the germline V gene. The CDR3 runs 13 residues. The germline V and J ends were trimmed by 4 bases and 4 bases, with 9 bases remaining between them. CDR3 nucleotide sequence: TGCGCCAGCAGCGTTTCGCAGTACAATGAGCAGTTCTTC. As protein: CASSVSQYNEQFF. The full variable domain, rest sourced from reference TRBV5-1 and TRBJ2-1, is KAGVTQTPRYLIKTRGQQVTLSCSPISGHRSVSWYQQTPGQGLQFLFEYFSETQRNKGNFPGRFSGRQFSNSRSEMNVSTLELGDSALYLCASSVSQYNEQFFGPGTRLTVL.

This chain links TRBV5-1 with TRBJ1-2; 10 bases align to TRBD1. The V segment lost 6 bases and the J segment 6 bases; nucleotides outside the gene matches: 5. Germline CDR1 SGHRS, CDR2 YFSETQ. The CDR3 consists of 13 residues. This CDR3 reads CASTGQGVNGYTF. The CDR3, as DNA: TGCGCCAGCACAGGACAGGGGGTCAATGGCTACACCTTC. Full variable domain (outside the CDR3, taken from reference TRBV5-1 and TRBJ1-2): KAGVTQTPRYLIKTRGQQVTLSCSPISGHRSVSWYQQTPGQGLQFLFEYFSETQRNKGNFPGRFSGRQFSNSRSEMNVSTLELGDSALYLCASTGQGVNGYTFGSGTRLTVV.

V is TRBV5-1 and J is TRBJ2-7; perhaps TRBD2 as D (7 bases). The CDR3 loop spans 13 amino acids. With 6 bases removed from V and 2 bases from J, the gap between germline ends came to 12 bases. The germline CDR1 and CDR2 sequences are SGHRS and YFSETQ. The CDR3 sequence: CASTGGVTYEQYF. The CDR3 DNA reads as TGCGCCAGCACGGGGGGCGTAACCTACGAGCAGTACTTC.

The V gene is TRBV28, the J gene TRBJ2-5; 10 bases agree with TRBD2. V lost 6 bases to trimming and J lost 10 bases; unmatched junction nucleotides: 11. The germline V gene encodes CDR1 MDHEN and CDR2 SYDVKM. The CDR3 spans 14 residues. CDR3 sequence: CASSQRGGGLGQYF. In DNA form, the CDR3 reads TGTGCCAGCAGCCAGCGGGGGGGCGGTTTAGGCCAGTACTTC. The full variable domain, rest sourced from reference TRBV28 and TRBJ2-5, is DVKVTQSSRYLVKRTGEKVFLECVQDMDHENMFWYRQDPGLGLRLIYFSYDVKMKEKGDIPEGYSVSREKKERFSLILESASTNQTSMYLCASSQRGGGLGQYFGPGTRLLVL.

CDR3 region: CASSPTLSYEQYF. CDR3 DNA: TGTGCCAGTAGTCCTACTCTGTCCTACGAGCAGTACTTC. This chain uses TRBV19 with TRBJ2-7, with D uncertain. The CDR3 has 13 residues. CDR1 is LNHDA and CDR2 is SQIVND in the germline V gene (reference sequence). The V gene lost 5 bases and the J gene lost 1 base, with 9 bases spanning the gap.

The J gene is TRBJ2-2, the V gene TRBV18, with 11 bases identical to TRBD2. The trim removed 3 bases at V and 1 base at J, leaving 1 base unmatched. CDR3 length: 16 amino acids. Germline assignment: CDR1 KGHSH and CDR2 LQKENI. Here the CDR3 DNA reads TGTGCCAGCTCACCCGGGACTAGCGGGAACACCGGGGAGCTGTTTTTT. Translation gives CASSPGTSGNTGELFF.

The chain joins TRBV19 to TRBJ2-7, with 9 bases fitting TRBD1. CDR3 length: 14 residues. Losses at the gene ends were 5 bases for V and 5 bases for J; bases not matched to a gene: 7. Looked up from germline, CDR1 is LNHDA and CDR2 is SQIVND (reference sequence). The CDR3 DNA reads as TGTGCCAGTAGTCTGAGGGACAGGGCCAACGAGCAGTACTTC. Translating it yields CASSLRDRANEQYF.

The rearrangement links TRBV5-1 to TRBJ2-5, with a tentative D call TRBD1 (5 bases). Looked up from germline, CDR1 is SGHRS and CDR2 is YFSETQ. CDR3 length: 14 residues. V gave up 0 bases and J gave up 3 bases, with 9 bases separating them. CDR3 DNA: TGCGCCAGCAGCTTGGGAGGCAGGGAAGAGACCCAGTACTTC. It translates to CASSLGGREETQYF.

The chain combines TRBV6-1 with TRBJ1-6; D unclear. V gave up 4 bases and J gave up 4 bases, with 8 bases separating them. The length of the CDR3 is 14 residues. Germline V CDR1 and CDR2: MNHNS, SASEGT. The CDR3 here is CASSVESYNSPLHF. For the CDR3, the DNA is TGTGCCAGCAGTGTGGAGAGTTATAATTCACCCCTCCACTTT.

This rearrangement joins TRBV4-1 to TRBJ2-1; D remains unclear. CDR3 length: 15 amino acids. Trimming removed 0 bases from V and 6 bases from J, with 12 bases in between. Germline values: CDR1 MGHRA, CDR2 YSYEKL. The CDR3 bases are TGCGCCAGCAGCCAAGAAGGTTCCAGGTTCAATGAGCAGTTCTTC. Its translation: CASSQEGSRFNEQFF.

This sequence joins TRBV6-6 and TRBJ1-3, with D unresolved. V was clipped by 8 bases and J by 4 bases, with 9 bases between them. The CDR3 loop spans 12 amino acids. CDR1 MNHNY and CDR2 SVGAGI come from the germline V gene (reference sequence). The CDR3, as DNA: TGTGCCAGCCGACTGATGGGAAACACCATATATTTT. Amino acid sequence: CASRLMGNTIYF.